Listed below are T cell receptor beta chains from one sample, sequenced in a study of T cell changes during pregnancy in multiple sclerosis. Clones were read by immunoSEQ multiplex PCR, and TCRdb kept only the in-frame ones, dropping some. Of roughly 39,000 clones in the sample, approximately 91% were seen once. Sequenced material: PBMCs (not recorded whether the cells were cultured). These TCRs come from a female donor with multiple sclerosis, enrolled in a pregnancy study. Both conserved end residues are part of each CDR3. D genes are given only for firm matches. Clone size is not always given. Where it is, it says once, few, many or a class for expanded clones.

d_gene	v_gene	j_gene	abundance	CDR3aa	CDR3nt
-	TRBV19	TRBJ1-5	once	CASSRTVGNQPQHF	TGTGCCAGTAGTCGGACAGTGGGCAATCAGCCCCAGCATTTT
-	TRBV9	TRBJ2-1	-	CASSVDPGPNEQFF	TGTGCCAGCAGCGTAGATCCAGGTCCTAATGAGCAGTTCTTC
-	TRBV21-1	TRBJ1-5	-	CASSKGGNSNQPQHF	TGTGCCAGCAGCAAAGGGGGAAATAGCAATCAGCCCCAGCATTTT
-	TRBV6-5	TRBJ2-3	-	CASSRSYSTDTQYF	TGTGCCAGCAGCAGATCCTATAGCACAGATACGCAGTATTTT
-	TRBV10-3	TRBJ2-3	-	CAISEGQATDTQYF	TGTGCCATCAGTGAAGGGCAGGCAACAGATACGCAGTATTTT
TRBD2	TRBV4-1	TRBJ2-1	-	CASSHIGGREGLNEQFF	TGCGCCAGCAGCCACATAGGGGGGCGGGAGGGCCTGAATGAGCAGTTCTTC
TRBD2	TRBV2	TRBJ2-5	-	CASSLHVTSGQETQYF	TGTGCCAGCAGTTTACATGTGACTAGCGGACAAGAGACCCAGTACTTC
-	TRBV7-6	TRBJ2-7	-	CASSFGSSREQYF	TGTGCCAGCAGCTTCGGGTCTAGCCGCGAGCAGTACTTC
-	TRBV29-1	TRBJ1-1	-	CSVEMHSTNTEAFF	TGCAGCGTTGAGATGCATTCGACGAACACTGAAGCTTTCTTT
-	TRBV28	TRBJ1-2	-	CASKGEGIYYGYTF	TGTGCCAGCAAGGGTGAAGGGATCTACTATGGCTACACCTTC
TRBD1	TRBV7-3	TRBJ2-7	-	CASSSSPGGEQYF	TGTGCCAGCAGCTCCTCACCAGGGGGCGAGCAGTACTTC
TRBD1	TRBV5-6	TRBJ2-7	few	CASSPGTGFYEQYF	TGTGCCAGCAGCCCAGGGACAGGGTTTTACGAGCAGTACTTC
-	TRBV4-1	TRBJ2-7	-	CASSQVVDSYEQYF	TGCGCCAGCAGCCAAGTTGTGGACTCCTACGAGCAGTACTTC
TRBD1	TRBV28	TRBJ1-1	once	CASSTGQEHTEAFF	TGTGCCAGCAGTACGGGACAGGAGCACACTGAAGCTTTCTTT
TRBD1	TRBV28	TRBJ1-4	-	CASSFIVGQVATNEKLFF	TGTGCCAGCAGTTTTATAGTGGGACAGGTAGCAACTAATGAAAAACTGTTTTTT
-	TRBV14	TRBJ1-1	-	CASSQDPRGLRFGTEAFF	TGTGCCAGCAGCCAAGACCCCCGTGGTCTAAGGTTCGGCACTGAAGCTTTCTTT
-	TRBV6-1	TRBJ2-3	-	CASGPRGHTQYF	TGTGCCAGCGGCCCGCGGGGACATACGCAGTATTTT
-	TRBV4-1	TRBJ2-7	few	CASSQEGAVGEQYF	TGCGCCAGCAGCCAAGAGGGAGCGGTTGGGGAGCAGTACTTC
TRBD1	TRBV14	TRBJ2-7	-	CASSHSQGAVDEQYF	TGTGCCAGCAGCCACTCACAGGGGGCGGTGGACGAGCAGTACTTC
-	TRBV6-5	TRBJ1-2	-	CASSYGGGGQSGYTF	TGTGCCAGCAGTTACGGAGGGGGGGGGCAAAGTGGCTACACCTTC
-	TRBV5-6	TRBJ2-5	-	CASSLVNAGWETQYF	TGTGCCAGCAGCTTGGTTAATGCAGGGTGGGAGACCCAGTACTTC
-	TRBV27	TRBJ1-1	-	CASSLKTRGRTEAFF	TGTGCCAGCAGTTTAAAGACTAGGGGCAGGACTGAAGCTTTCTTT
TRBD2	TRBV10-1	TRBJ2-3	-	CASSDNGLADFTDTQYF	TGCGCCAGCAGTGACAATGGACTAGCGGATTTCACAGATACGCAGTATTTT
-	TRBV7-2	TRBJ2-1	-	CASSLASGPYNEQFF	TGTGCCAGCAGCTTAGCTAGCGGACCCTACAATGAGCAGTTCTTC
TRBD1	TRBV19	TRBJ2-7	-	CASSAGQDHSYEQYF	TGTGCCAGTAGTGCTGGACAGGACCACTCCTACGAGCAGTACTTC
TRBD2	TRBV11-2	TRBJ2-7	-	CASSLVGLAGSEQYF	TGTGCCAGCAGCTTAGTAGGTCTAGCGGGGTCCGAGCAGTACTTC
TRBD1	TRBV7-2	TRBJ2-7	-	CASSARQGEFYEQYF	TGTGCCAGCAGCGCCCGACAGGGCGAATTTTACGAGCAGTACTTC
TRBD2	TRBV4-2	TRBJ2-1	-	CASSQDVGGRGNEQFF	TGTGCCAGCAGCCAAGATGTCGGCGGGAGAGGGAATGAGCAGTTCTTC
TRBD2	TRBV5-1	TRBJ2-2	-	CASSLGEAGVSGELFF	TGCGCCAGCAGCTTGGGGGAAGCGGGAGTATCCGGGGAGCTGTTTTTT
-	TRBV6-5	TRBJ2-1	-	CASSYTKDSYNEQFF	TGTGCCAGCAGTTACACCAAGGACTCTTACAATGAGCAGTTCTTC
-	TRBV19	TRBJ2-1	-	CASSTPGGSYNEQFF	TGTGCCAGTAGTACCCCCGGGGGCTCCTACAATGAGCAGTTCTTC
-	TRBV7-9	TRBJ2-1	-	CASSLGTGNSYNEQFF	TGTGCCAGCAGCTTAGGGACTGGGAACTCCTACAATGAGCAGTTCTTC
-	TRBV5-1	TRBJ2-5	-	CASSLGQRQETQYF	TGCGCCAGCAGTTTGGGACAACGCCAAGAGACCCAGTACTTC
TRBD1	TRBV13	TRBJ2-7	-	CASSATGTGIHEQYF	TGTGCCAGCAGCGCTACCGGGACAGGGATCCACGAGCAGTACTTC
-	TRBV10-3	TRBJ1-1	-	CAISEARETEAFF	TGTGCCATCAGTGAGGCCAGGGAAACTGAAGCTTTCTTT
TRBD1	TRBV18	TRBJ1-1	once	CASSRGTVTTEAFF	TGTGCCAGCTCACGAGGGACAGTTACCACTGAAGCTTTCTTT
TRBD1	TRBV19	TRBJ1-4	-	CATATGDVEKLFF	TGTGCCACCGCGACAGGGGACGTGGAAAAACTGTTTTTT
-	TRBV2	TRBJ1-4	-	CACIREGGEKLFF	TGTGCCTGCATTAGGGAAGGGGGTGAAAAACTGTTTTTT
-	TRBV6-5	TRBJ2-7	-	CASSYFEGSSYEQYF	TGTGCCAGCAGTTACTTTGAGGGCAGCTCCTACGAGCAGTACTTC
-	TRBV11-3	TRBJ2-1	-	CASSLASSYNEQFF	TGTGCCAGCAGCTTGGCGAGTTCCTACAATGAGCAGTTCTTC
TRBD1	TRBV5-1	TRBJ2-7	-	CASSLGTGGDEQYF	TGCGCCAGCAGCCTAGGGACAGGGGGCGACGAGCAGTACTTC
-	TRBV5-1	TRBJ2-1	-	CASISGSDEQFF	TGCGCCAGCATCTCCGGGTCCGATGAGCAGTTCTTC
-	TRBV5-6	TRBJ2-7	-	CASSPFSSYEQYF	TGTGCCAGCAGCCCTTTTAGCTCCTACGAGCAGTACTTC
TRBD1	TRBV19	TRBJ1-2	-	CASRPRGQGFYGYTF	TGTGCCAGTAGACCTCGGGGACAGGGGTTTTATGGCTACACCTTC
TRBD1	TRBV5-1	TRBJ2-7	-	CASSLYRLFNGTADSYEQYF	TGCGCCAGCAGCTTGTACCGTTTATTTAATGGGACAGCGGACTCCTACGAGCAGTACTTC
TRBD1	TRBV29-1	TRBJ1-1	-	CSGRDGTGHRTEAFF	TGCAGCGGGAGAGACGGGACAGGCCATAGAACTGAAGCTTTCTTT
-	TRBV27	TRBJ2-2	few	CASSLEGPGELFF	TGTGCCAGCAGTCTCGAAGGGCCCGGGGAGCTGTTTTTT
-	TRBV23-1	TRBJ2-7	-	CASSQRALGGSYEQYF	TGCGCCAGCAGTCAAAGGGCACTAGGTGGCTCCTACGAGCAGTACTTC
-	TRBV6-6	TRBJ1-1	-	CASSPARESSEAFF	TGTGCCAGCAGCCCCGCCCGCGAATCCTCTGAAGCTTTCTTT
-	TRBV30	TRBJ2-3	once	CAWSRTDTQYF	TGTGCCTGGAGCCGCACAGATACGCAGTATTTT
TRBD2	TRBV18	TRBJ2-7	-	CASSRGLAGDLEQYF	TGTGCCAGCTCACGCGGACTAGCGGGGGACTTGGAGCAGTACTTC
-	TRBV5-1	TRBJ1-1	-	CASSLGGAVTEAFF	TGCGCCAGCAGCTTGGGCGGGGCGGTCACTGAAGCTTTCTTT
-	TRBV5-1	TRBJ2-7	-	CASSLAGSGPYEQYF	TGCGCCAGCAGCTTGGCGGGTAGCGGACCCTACGAGCAGTACTTC
TRBD1	TRBV7-9	TRBJ2-2	-	CASIQAGTGRTGELFF	TGTGCCAGCATCCAAGCCGGGACAGGGAGGACCGGGGAGCTGTTTTTT
TRBD1	TRBV19	TRBJ1-5	-	CASTGQGARNQPQHF	TGTGCCAGTACGGGACAGGGGGCTAGGAATCAGCCCCAGCATTTT